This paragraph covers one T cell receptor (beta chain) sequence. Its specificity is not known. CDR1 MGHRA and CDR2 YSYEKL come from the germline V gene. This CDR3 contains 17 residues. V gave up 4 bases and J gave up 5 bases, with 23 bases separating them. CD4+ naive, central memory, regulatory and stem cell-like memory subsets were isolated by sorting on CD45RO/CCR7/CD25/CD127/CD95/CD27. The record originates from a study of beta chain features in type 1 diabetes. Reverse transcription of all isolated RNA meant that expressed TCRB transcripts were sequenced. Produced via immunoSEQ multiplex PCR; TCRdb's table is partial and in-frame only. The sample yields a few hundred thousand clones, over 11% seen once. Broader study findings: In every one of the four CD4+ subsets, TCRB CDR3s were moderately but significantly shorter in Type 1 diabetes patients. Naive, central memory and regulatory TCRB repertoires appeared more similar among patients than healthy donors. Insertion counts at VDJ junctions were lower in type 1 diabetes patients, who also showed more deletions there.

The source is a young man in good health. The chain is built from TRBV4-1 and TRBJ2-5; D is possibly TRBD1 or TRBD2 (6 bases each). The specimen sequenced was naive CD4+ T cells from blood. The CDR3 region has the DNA TGCGCCAGCAGCCCCACGTTAGTGGGAGAGGGGGGCGAGACCCAGTACTTC. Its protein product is CASSPTLVGEGGETQYF.